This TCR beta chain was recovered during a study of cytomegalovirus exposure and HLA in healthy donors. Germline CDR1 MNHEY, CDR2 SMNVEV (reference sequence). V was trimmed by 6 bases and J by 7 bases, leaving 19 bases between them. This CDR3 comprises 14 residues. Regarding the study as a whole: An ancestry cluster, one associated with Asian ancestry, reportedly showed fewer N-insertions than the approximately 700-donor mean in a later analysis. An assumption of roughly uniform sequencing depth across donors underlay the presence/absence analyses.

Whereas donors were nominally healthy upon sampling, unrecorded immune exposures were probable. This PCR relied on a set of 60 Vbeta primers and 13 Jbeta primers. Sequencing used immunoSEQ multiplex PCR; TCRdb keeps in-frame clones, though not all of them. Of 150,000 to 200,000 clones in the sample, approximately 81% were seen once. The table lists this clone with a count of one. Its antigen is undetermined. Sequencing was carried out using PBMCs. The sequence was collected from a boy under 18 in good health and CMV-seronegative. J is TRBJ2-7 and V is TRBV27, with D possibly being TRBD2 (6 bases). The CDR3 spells CASSRPGVAREQYF. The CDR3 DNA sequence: TGTGCCAGCAGCCGCCCGGGGGTAGCGCGGGAGCAGTACTTC.